The 3 T cell receptor beta chains listed next were all sequenced from one sample in a study of radiation and T cells in renal cell carcinoma. This table comes from immunoSEQ multiplex PCR, and its TCRdb copy is limited to in-frame clones, with some not included. The sample holds around 23,000 clones, 45% to 70% seen once. Treatment given: treatment-naive control, cytoreductive nephrectomy. The starting material was tumor tissue, obtained from a patient whose treatment was nephrectomy without radiotherapy. These TCRs come from a human donor with renal cell carcinoma.

This chain uses TRBV7-6 with TRBJ2-5; 9 bases map to TRBD2. J gave up 4 bases and V 7 bases, and 7 bases lay outside the gene matches. The CDR3 consists of 14 residues. In germline, CDR1 is SGHVS, CDR2 FNYEAQ. The CDR3 reads CASTLRGGGETQYF. The CDR3 nucleotides read TGTGCCAGCACCCTGCGGGGGGGCGGAGAGACCCAGTACTTC.

This chain uses TRBV2 with TRBJ2-3, with 7 bases identical to TRBD2. The CDR3 extends over 17 amino acids. Trimming at V came to 0 bases and at J to 1 base, leaving 7 bases not matched to a gene. From germline, CDR1 is SNHLY and CDR2 FYNNEI. This chain's CDR3 is CASSEARFSGRTDTQYF. The CDR3 DNA reads as TGTGCCAGCAGTGAAGCGCGTTTTAGCGGGCGCACAGATACGCAGTATTTT. Full variable domain (outside the CDR3, taken from reference TRBV2 and TRBJ2-3): EPEVTQTPSHQVTQMGQEVILRCVPISNHLYFYWYRQILGQKVEFLVSFYNNEISEKSEIFDDQFSVERPDGSNFTLKIRSTKLEDSAMYFCASSEARFSGRTDTQYFGPGTRLTVL.

This clone was counted between two and nine times. The chain has TRBV30 and TRBJ1-2; the match to TRBD1 covers 11 bases. The CDR3 is 12 amino acids. Germline CDR1 and CDR2: GTSNPN and SVGIG (reference sequence). V shed 5 bases and J 4 bases; nucleotides not matched to a gene: 0. In nucleotides, the CDR3 is TGTGCCTGGGGACAGGGGGCCTATGGCTACACCTTC. Amino acids: CAWGQGAYGYTF. The variable domain in full, with the rest retrieved from reference TRBV30 and TRBJ1-2, is SQTIHQWPATLVQPVGSPLSLECTVEGTSNPNLYWYRQAAGRGLQLLFYSVGIGQISSEVPQNLSASRPQDRQFILSSKKLLLSDSGFYLCAWGQGAYGYTFGSGTRLTVV.